The present TCR beta chain was sequenced within a study of blood T cells in healthy people across ages. Then a second PCR, running roughly 7 to 11 cycles, was carried out with a sample-barcoded 5' primer and a J-beta primer mix. TCRdb re-called the 5' RACE reads with MiXCR, one entry per CDR3 protein. The table lists roughly 800,000 distinct CDR3 sequences, roughly 25% of them singletons, with roughly 3.1% in the top ten. The study's findings and limits: Versus aged donors, long-lived donors had higher diversity and more naive CD4+ cells. Roughly linear age-related decline in beta diversity appeared, significant by age around 38.

Germline assignment: CDR1 MNHEY and CDR2 SVGAGI. The CDR3 covers 13 residues. The junction had 5 bases not matched to a gene; V was cut back by 4 bases and J by 9 bases. Note on this clonotype: Its specificity is unknown.

The sample also formed part of further work on T cells of mothers and their children. From that second work: Sequencing returned over 10 million TCR beta CDR3 reads per mother and about 3 million per child.

The sample taken for sequencing was blood. This receptor was obtained from a boy between 5 and 17 years old in good health. V is TRBV6-5 and J is TRBJ2-4; 8 nucleotides match TRBD2. The CDR3 DNA is TGTGCCAGCAGTTCTCCGGGACTAGGCATTCAGTACTTC. Residues: CASSSPGLGIQYF.